The clone carrying this T cell receptor (beta chain) appeared many times. The antigen is unknown. It was by two-round multiplex PCR that TCR beta CDR3 was amplified from genomic DNA. Amplification during the initial PCR round employed primers specific to each TRBV and TRBJ gene. Universal primers went into the second round of PCR. MiXCR, applied by TCRdb to the multiplex PCR reads, yields one record per CDR3 protein. The sample consists of about 20,000 distinct CDR3 sequences, about 46% of them appearing once. The CDR3 totals 16 residues. CDR1 and CDR2 from the germline V gene are DFQATT and SNEGSKA (reference sequence). V lost 4 bases and J lost 8, with 25 bases in between. This sample is drawn from a study of prognosis after radiotherapy for stage I lung cancer. Study at large: In a handful of patients, distant metastases developed after radiotherapy (median roughly seven months), whereas around 16 patients showed no significant progression. General study results and limits: Patients developing distant metastases showed lower Shannon entropy after stereotactic body radiation therapy. Usage of TRBV and TRBJ genes reportedly differed between metastatic and non-metastatic patients.

The sequence was collected from a donor aged 50 or older with non-small cell lung cancer. The sample consisted of PBMCs, taken before or after stereotactic body radiation therapy (not recorded which). The rearrangement joins TRBV20-1 to TRBJ2-3; a possible D gene is TRBD2 (6 bases). The CDR3 DNA sequence: TGCAGTGCTACCTTCAGAGGGGCGAGAAAGGGAGGTACGCAGTATTTT. Translated: CSATFRGARKGGTQYF.